This TCR beta chain appears in the sequencing data of a study of cytomegalovirus exposure and HLA in healthy donors. Study-wide findings and caveats: An analysis that came later showed most CMV-associated TCR beta chains appearing HLA-restricted. Researchers catalogued about 150 TCR beta chains as cytomegalovirus-associated.

Concerning this clone itself: The antigen is undetermined.

Trimming took off 5 bases at V and 0 bases at J, with 13 bases between the two ends. The germline CDR1 and CDR2 sequences are SGHTA and FQGTGA. The length of the CDR3 is 15 residues. The PCR contained 60 Vbeta and 13 Jbeta primers. Generated by immunoSEQ multiplex PCR, the TCRdb table keeps only in-frame clones and is missing some. The data show 130,000 to 150,000 clones, nearly 80% seen once. This receptor was taken from a man aged 40-50 years in good health and CMV-seropositive. The chain is built from TRBV7-3 and TRBJ1-1; D remains ambiguous. The specimen sequenced was PBMCs. The chain's CDR3 is CASSLMGGMNTEAFF. Here the CDR3 DNA reads TGTGCCAGCAGCCTAATGGGCGGGATGAACACTGAAGCTTTCTTT.